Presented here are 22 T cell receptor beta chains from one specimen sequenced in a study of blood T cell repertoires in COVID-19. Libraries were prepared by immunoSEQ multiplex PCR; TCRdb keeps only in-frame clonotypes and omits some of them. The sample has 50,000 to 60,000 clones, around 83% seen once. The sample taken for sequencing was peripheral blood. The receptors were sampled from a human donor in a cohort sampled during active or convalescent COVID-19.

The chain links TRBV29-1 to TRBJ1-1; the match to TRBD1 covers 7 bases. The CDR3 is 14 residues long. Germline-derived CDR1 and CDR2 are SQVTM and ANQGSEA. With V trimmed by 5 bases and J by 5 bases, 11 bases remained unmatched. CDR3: CSVRQGRVRTEAFF. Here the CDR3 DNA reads TGCAGCGTTCGACAGGGAAGGGTGAGGACTGAAGCTTTCTTT. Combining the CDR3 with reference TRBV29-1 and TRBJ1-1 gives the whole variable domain SAVISQKPSRDICQRGTSLTIQCQVDSQVTMMFWYRQQPGQSLTLIATANQGSEATYESGFVIDKFPISRPNLTFSTLTVSNMSPEDSSIYLCSVRQGRVRTEAFFGQGTRLTVV.

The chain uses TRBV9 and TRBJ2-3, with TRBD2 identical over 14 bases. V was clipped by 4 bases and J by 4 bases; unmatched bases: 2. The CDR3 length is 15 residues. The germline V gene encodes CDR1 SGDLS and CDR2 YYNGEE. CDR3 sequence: CASSSTSGGADTQYF. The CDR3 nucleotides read TGTGCCAGCAGCTCGACTAGCGGGGGGGCAGATACGCAGTATTTT. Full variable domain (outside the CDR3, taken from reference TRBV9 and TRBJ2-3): DSGVTQTPKHLITATGQRVTLRCSPRSGDLSVYWYQQSLDQGLQFLIQYYNGEERAKGNILERFSAQQFPDLHSELNLSSLELGDSALYFCASSSTSGGADTQYFGPGTRLTVL.

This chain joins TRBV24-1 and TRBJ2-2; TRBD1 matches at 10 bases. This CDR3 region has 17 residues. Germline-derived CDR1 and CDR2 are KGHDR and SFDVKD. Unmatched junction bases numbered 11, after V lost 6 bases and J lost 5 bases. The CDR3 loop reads CATSLTPGQGITGELFF. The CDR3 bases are TGTGCCACCAGTCTTACCCCGGGACAGGGGATAACCGGGGAGCTGTTTTTT.

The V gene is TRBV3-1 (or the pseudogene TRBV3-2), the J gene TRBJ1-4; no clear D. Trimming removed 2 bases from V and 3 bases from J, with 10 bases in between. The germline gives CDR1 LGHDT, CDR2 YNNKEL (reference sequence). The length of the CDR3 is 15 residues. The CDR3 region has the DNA TGTGCCAGCAGCCAACGGCCCAGCGCTAATGAAAAACTGTTTTTT. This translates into CASSQRPSANEKLFF.

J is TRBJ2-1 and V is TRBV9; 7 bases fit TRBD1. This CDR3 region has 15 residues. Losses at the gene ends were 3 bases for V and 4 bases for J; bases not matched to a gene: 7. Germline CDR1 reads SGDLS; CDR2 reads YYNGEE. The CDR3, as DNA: TGTGCCAGCAGCGACATAGGGGGCGGGTACAATGAGCAGTTCTTC. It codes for CASSDIGGGYNEQFF.

Here the CDR3 DNA reads TGTGCCAGCAGCCTCCTTACTCGGACTAGCAGAAGCACAGATACGCAGTATTTT. Translation gives CASSLLTRTSRSTDTQYF. V usage is TRBV3-1 (or the pseudogene TRBV3-2) and J usage is TRBJ2-3; 8 bases agree with TRBD2. Trimming took 4 bases from V and 0 from J; bases not matched to a gene: 12. This CDR3 is 18 amino acids long. Germline V gene lookup returns CDR1 LGHDT and CDR2 YNNKEL (reference sequence).

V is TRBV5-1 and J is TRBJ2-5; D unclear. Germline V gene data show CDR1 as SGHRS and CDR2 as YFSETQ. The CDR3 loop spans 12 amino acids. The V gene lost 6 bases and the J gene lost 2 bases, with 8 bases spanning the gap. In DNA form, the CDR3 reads TGCGCCAGCACCCTCGGGCAAGAGACCCAGTACTTC. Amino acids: CASTLGQETQYF.

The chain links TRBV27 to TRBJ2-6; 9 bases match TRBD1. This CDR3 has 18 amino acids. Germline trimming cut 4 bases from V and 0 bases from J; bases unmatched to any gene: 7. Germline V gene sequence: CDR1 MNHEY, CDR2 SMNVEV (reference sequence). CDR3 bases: TGTGCCAGCAGTTCCGAGGGACAGGGTTACTCTGGGGCCAACGTCCTGACTTTC. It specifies CASSSEGQGYSGANVLTF.

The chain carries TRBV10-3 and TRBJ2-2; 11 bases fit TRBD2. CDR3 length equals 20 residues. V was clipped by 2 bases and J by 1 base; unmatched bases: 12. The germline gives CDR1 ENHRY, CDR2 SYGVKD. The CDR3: CAISEHVGLAEPKNTGELFF. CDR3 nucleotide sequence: TGTGCCATCAGTGAGCATGTGGGACTAGCGGAGCCCAAGAACACCGGGGAGCTGTTTTTT.

The CDR3 DNA reads as TGTGCCAGCAGCTTAGGCGGCAGGGGTAACACTGAAGCTTTCTTT. It codes for CASSLGGRGNTEAFF. The chain couples TRBV7-8 to TRBJ1-1; D possibly corresponds to TRBD1 (6 bases). V was cut by 1 base and J by 2 bases, with 11 bases left in between. This CDR3 comprises 15 residues. Germline values: CDR1 SGHVS, CDR2 FQNEAQ.

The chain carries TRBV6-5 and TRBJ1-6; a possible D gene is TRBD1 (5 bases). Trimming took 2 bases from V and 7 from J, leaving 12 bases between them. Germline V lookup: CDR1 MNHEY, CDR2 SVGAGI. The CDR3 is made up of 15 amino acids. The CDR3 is CASSYSSPGNSPLHF. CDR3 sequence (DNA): TGTGCCAGCAGTTACAGCTCCCCAGGGAATTCACCCCTCCACTTT.

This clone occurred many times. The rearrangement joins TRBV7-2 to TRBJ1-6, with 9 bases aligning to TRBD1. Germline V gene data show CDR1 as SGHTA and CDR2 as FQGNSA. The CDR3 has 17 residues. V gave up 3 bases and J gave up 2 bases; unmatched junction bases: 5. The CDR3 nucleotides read TGTGCCAGCAGCTTTGGGGGGACAGGGCCCTATAATTCACCCCTCCACTTT. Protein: CASSFGGTGPYNSPLHF.

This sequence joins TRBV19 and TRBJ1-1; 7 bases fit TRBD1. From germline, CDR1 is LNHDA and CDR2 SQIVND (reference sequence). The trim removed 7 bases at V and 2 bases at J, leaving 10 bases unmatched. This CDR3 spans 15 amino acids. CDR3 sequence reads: CASMMTGTTNTEAFF. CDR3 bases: TGTGCCAGTATGATGACAGGGACCACCAACACTGAAGCTTTCTTT.

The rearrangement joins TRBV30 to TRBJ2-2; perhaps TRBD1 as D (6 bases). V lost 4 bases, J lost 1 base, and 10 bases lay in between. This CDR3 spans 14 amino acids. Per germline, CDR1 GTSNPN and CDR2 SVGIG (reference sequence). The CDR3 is CAWNKGVNTGELFF. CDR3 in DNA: TGTGCCTGGAATAAGGGGGTGAACACCGGGGAGCTGTTTTTT.

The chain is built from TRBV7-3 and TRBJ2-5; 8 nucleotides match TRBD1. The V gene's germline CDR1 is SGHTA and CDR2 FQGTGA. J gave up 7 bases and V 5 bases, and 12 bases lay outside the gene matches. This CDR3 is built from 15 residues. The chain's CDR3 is CASSPGTGLGGTQYF. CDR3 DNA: TGTGCCAGCAGCCCAGGGACAGGCCTTGGGGGGACCCAGTACTTC. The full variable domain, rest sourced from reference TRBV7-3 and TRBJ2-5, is GAGVSQTPSNKVTEKGKYVELRCDPISGHTALYWYRQSLGQGPEFLIYFQGTGAADDSGLPNDRFFAVRPEGSVSTLKIQRTERGDSAVYLCASSPGTGLGGTQYFGPGTRLLVL.

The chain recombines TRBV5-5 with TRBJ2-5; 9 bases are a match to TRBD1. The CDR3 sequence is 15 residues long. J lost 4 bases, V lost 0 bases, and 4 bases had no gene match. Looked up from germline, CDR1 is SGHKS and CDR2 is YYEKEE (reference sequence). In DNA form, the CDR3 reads TGTGCCAGCAGCTTGGAGCGGACAGGGGCAGAGACCCAGTACTTC. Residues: CASSLERTGAETQYF.

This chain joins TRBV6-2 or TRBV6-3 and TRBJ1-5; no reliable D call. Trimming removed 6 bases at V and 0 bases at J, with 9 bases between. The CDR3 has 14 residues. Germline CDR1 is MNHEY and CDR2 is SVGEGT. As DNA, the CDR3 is TGTGCCAGCAGCATAGACTCTAGCAATCAGCCCCAGCATTTT. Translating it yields CASSIDSSNQPQHF.

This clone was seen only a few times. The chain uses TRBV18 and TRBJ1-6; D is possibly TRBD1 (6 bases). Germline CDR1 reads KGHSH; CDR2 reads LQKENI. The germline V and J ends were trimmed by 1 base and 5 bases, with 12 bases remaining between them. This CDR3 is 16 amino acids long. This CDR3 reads CASSPRTRTDNSPLHF. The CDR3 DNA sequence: TGTGCCAGCTCACCACGGACCCGGACAGATAATTCACCCCTCCACTTT.

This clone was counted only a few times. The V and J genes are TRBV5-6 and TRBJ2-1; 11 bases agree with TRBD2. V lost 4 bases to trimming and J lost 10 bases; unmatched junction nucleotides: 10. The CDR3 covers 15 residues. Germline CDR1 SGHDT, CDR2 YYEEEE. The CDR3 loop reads CASSPLAGGLGEQFF. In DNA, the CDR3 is TGTGCCAGCAGCCCCCTAGCGGGGGGCCTGGGCGAGCAGTTCTTC.

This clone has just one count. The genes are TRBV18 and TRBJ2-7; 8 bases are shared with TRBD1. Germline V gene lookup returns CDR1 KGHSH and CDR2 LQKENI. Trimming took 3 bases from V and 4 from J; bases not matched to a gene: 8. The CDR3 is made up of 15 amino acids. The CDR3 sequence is CASSPGGDRGYEQYF. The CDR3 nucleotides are TGTGCCAGCTCACCGGGAGGCGACAGGGGTTACGAGCAGTACTTC.

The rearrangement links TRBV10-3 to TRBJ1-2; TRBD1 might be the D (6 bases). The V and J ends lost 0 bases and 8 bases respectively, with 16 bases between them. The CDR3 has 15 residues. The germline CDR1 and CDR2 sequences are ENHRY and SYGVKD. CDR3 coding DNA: TGTGCCATCAGTGAGTCGATCGGGACCCAGGGGGGCTACACCTTC. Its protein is CAISESIGTQGGYTF.

This CDR3 reads CASSRDSYNSPLHF. DNA of the CDR3: TGTGCCAGCAGCCGGGATTCCTATAATTCACCCCTCCACTTT. This sequence joins TRBV5-6 and TRBJ1-6, with D unclear. The V end lost 4 bases, the J end lost 1 base, and 6 bases lay between the germline ends. Germline loops: CDR1 SGHDT, CDR2 YYEEEE. The CDR3 spans 14 residues.